This T cell receptor (beta chain) was obtained from a study of blood T cell repertoires in COVID-19. The protocol was immunoSEQ multiplex PCR, while the TCRdb copy is restricted to in-frame clones and leaves out a portion. The sample has about 460,000 clones; less than 90% are singletons. The count of this clone is one. Germline values: CDR1 WNHNN, CDR2 SYGVQD (reference sequence). CDR3 length equals 14 residues. The germline V and J ends were trimmed by 0 bases and 10 bases, with 15 bases remaining between them. The sample was PBMCs or T cells enriched from blood (not recorded which). The chain combines TRBV10-1 with TRBJ1-1; D unresolved. This TCR derives from a woman aged 55-69 years who had recovered from COVID-19. The CDR3 DNA sequence: TGCGCCAGCAGTGAGTCGAACCAGAGGTCTGCAGCTTTCTTT. Its protein is CASSESNQRSAAFF.